The next 3 T cell receptor beta chains were all read from a single sample in a study of beta chain features in type 1 diabetes. These receptors have no identified antigens. General study findings and limits: Shorter TCRB CDR3s, moderately but significantly so, were found in Type 1 diabetes patients in all four CD4+ subsets.

The investigators reverse transcribed all of the isolated RNA, so they sequenced expressed TCRB transcripts. Clones were sequenced by immunoSEQ multiplex PCR, and TCRdb holds only the in-frame ones, with some missing. The data contain fewer than 450,000 clones, approximately 13% of them seen just once; the ten biggest clones take up over 0.014%. What was sequenced was naive CD4+ T cells from blood. The origin of the receptors is a young woman with type 1 diabetes.

This clone has a handful of counts. The chain joins TRBV15 to TRBJ2-7; weak D call: TRBD2 (5 bases). V was clipped by 1 base and J by 2 bases, with 15 bases between them. The CDR3 totals 16 residues. Germline CDR1 reads LNHNV; CDR2 reads YYDKDF (reference sequence). For the CDR3, the DNA is TGTGCCACCAGCAGAGGGCTAGCCGTACGCGCCTACGAGCAGTACTTC. Amino acids: CATSRGLAVRAYEQYF.

This chain uses TRBV7-2 with TRBJ2-3; 7 nucleotides agree with TRBD2. Trimming took 8 bases from V and 1 from J; bases not matched to a gene: 6. Germline V lookup: CDR1 SGHTA, CDR2 FQGNSA. The CDR3 spans 14 residues. The CDR3 DNA reads TGTGCCAGCGGGGCGGGAGTCGGCACAGATACGCAGTATTTT. This gives the protein CASGAGVGTDTQYF.

This clone was observed a handful of times. This chain links TRBV7-2 with TRBJ2-3, with 12 bases aligning to TRBD2. Germline V CDR1 and CDR2: SGHTA, FQGNSA. This CDR3 has 17 amino acids. V lost 5 bases to trimming and J lost 0 bases; unmatched junction nucleotides: 6. CDR3 in amino acids: CASSLGLAGDSTDTQYF. CDR3 nucleotides: TGTGCCAGCAGCCTGGGACTAGCGGGCGACAGCACAGATACGCAGTATTTT.